This TCR beta chain came from a study of blood T cell repertoires in COVID-19. One Seattle source followed patients from active infection through their disease course. Trimming removed 3 bases from V and 5 bases from J, with 13 bases in between. Germline lookup yields CDR1 MNHEY and CDR2 SVGEGT. The CDR3 totals 14 residues. Some clones are missing from TCRdb's copy, which holds only in-frame ones; the method was immunoSEQ multiplex PCR. The data contain under 250,000 clones, over 75% of them singletons. This sequence originates from a man aged 45 to 65 with COVID-19, enrolled during active disease. The sample taken for sequencing was peripheral blood. The chain employs TRBV6-2 or TRBV6-3 and TRBJ2-5; possibly TRBD2 for D (5 bases). As DNA, the CDR3 is TGTGCCAGCAGTTATGAGGGAGTAGGGGAGACCCAGTACTTC. Amino acids: CASSYEGVGETQYF.